This TCR beta chain was obtained from a study of vaccination and CD4 T cells after COVID-19. Study conclusions and caveats: Convalescent patients displayed spike mono-reactivity in 304 of 307 vaccine-specific clones.

With the Oncomine TCR Beta short-read assay, DNA from cultured CD4+ T cells was sequenced. TCRdb passed the PCR reads through MiXCR, listing each CDR3 protein once. The repertoire holds 10,000 to 15,000 distinct CDR3 sequences, 65% to 75% seen once, with roughly 30% in the top ten. The sample's treatment: approximately 9-day PBMC culture with coronavirus spike peptide pools or control peptides (ViraFEST assay). Antigen-specific T cell expansion with peptide pools preceded TCR sequencing in the ViraFEST approach. Peptide pools at approximately 10 ug/ml stimulated two million PBMCs per well with about 9.5 IU/ml IL-2. From the roughly ten-day cultures, CD4+ T cells were isolated by negative selection. Of note for this clonotype: What it binds is unknown.

The sequence was obtained from a human donor who had recovered from COVID-19. Sample: CD4+ T cells from blood, cultured in vitro.

As DNA, the CDR3 is TGCAGTGCTCCGGGACTAGGACAAGATGAGCAGTTCTTC. This gives the protein CSAPGLGQDEQFF. The chain carries TRBV20-1 and TRBJ2-1; 8 nucleotides align to TRBD2. The CDR3 sequence is 13 residues long. Germline CDR1 reads DFQATT; CDR2 reads SNEGSKA (reference sequence). Germline trimming cut 5 bases from V and 8 bases from J; bases unmatched to any gene: 8.